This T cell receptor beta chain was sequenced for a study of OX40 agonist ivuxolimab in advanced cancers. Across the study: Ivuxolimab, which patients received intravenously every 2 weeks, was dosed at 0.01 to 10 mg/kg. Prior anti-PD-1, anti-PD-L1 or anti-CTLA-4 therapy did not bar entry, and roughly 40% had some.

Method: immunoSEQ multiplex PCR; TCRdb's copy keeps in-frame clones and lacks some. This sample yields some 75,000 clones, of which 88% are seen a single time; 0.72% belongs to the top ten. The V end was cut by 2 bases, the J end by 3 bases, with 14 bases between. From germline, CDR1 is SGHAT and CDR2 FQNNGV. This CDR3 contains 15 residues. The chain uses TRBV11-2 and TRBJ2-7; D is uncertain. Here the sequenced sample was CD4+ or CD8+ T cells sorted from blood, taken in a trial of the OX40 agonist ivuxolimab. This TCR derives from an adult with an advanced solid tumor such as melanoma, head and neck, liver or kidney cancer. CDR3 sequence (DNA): TGTGCCAGCAGCTTAAATTCCGGCAGCTTCTACGAGCAGTACTTC. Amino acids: CASSLNSGSFYEQYF.